Each of the 18 T cell receptor beta chains below was sequenced from the same sample in a study of post-analysis software for immune sequencing data. Study findings and constraints: About five TRBV segments, including TRBV5-6, TRBV5-1 and TRBV20-1, were more frequent in patients than controls.

These TCRs' antigens remain unknown. The authors incorporated unique molecular identifiers into the TCR beta cDNA libraries. TCRdb re-analysed the PCR reads in MiXCR, keeping a single row per CDR3 protein. The profile shows about 770,000 distinct CDR3 sequences, around 46% of them singletons. Sample: blood. All receptors come from a girl aged 10 to 17 with multiple sclerosis.

CDR3: CASSFTSAVANYGYTF. CDR3 DNA sequence: TGTGCCAGCAGCTTTACGTCGGCAGTAGCTAACTATGGCTACACCTTC. The rearrangement uses TRBV7-9 and TRBJ1-2; no definite D call. Germline assignment: CDR1 SEHNR and CDR2 FQNEAQ (reference sequence). Deletions cut 3 bases from V and 0 bases from J, with 14 bases between. The CDR3 extends over 16 amino acids.

This clonotype was counted between two and nine times. The chain is built from TRBV20-1 and TRBJ2-7; TRBD2 agrees at 9 bases. Germline assignment: CDR1 DFQATT and CDR2 SNEGSKA (reference sequence). The V gene end was trimmed by 3 bases and the J gene end by 3 bases; junction bases not matched to a gene: 12. There are 16 residues in the CDR3. The CDR3 coding sequence is TGCAGTGCTAGGCCCTCCCTTAGCGGGAGAGTCTACGAGCAGTACTTC. This codes for CSARPSLSGRVYEQYF.

This clonotype was observed at least ten times. The rearrangement joins TRBV27 to TRBJ2-1, with D unclear. CDR1 and CDR2 from the germline V gene are MNHEY and SMNVEV (reference sequence). Trimming cost V 0 bases and J 6 bases, with 6 bases left between them. The CDR3 runs 13 residues. As DNA, the CDR3 is TGTGCCAGCAGTTTATCTAGCAGCAATGAGCAGTTCTTC. It translates to CASSLSSSNEQFF.

This clonotype has only a few counts. The chain links TRBV15 to TRBJ1-5, with unresolved D. The germline gives CDR1 LNHNV, CDR2 YYDKDF (reference sequence). The CDR3 totals 15 residues. V lost 3 bases and J 0 bases, leaving 9 bases between the germline ends. The CDR3 sequence is CATSSLFGSNQPQHF. CDR3 nucleotide sequence: TGTGCCACCAGCAGCCTCTTTGGTAGCAATCAGCCCCAGCATTTT.

This clonotype was observed a handful of times. The gene calls are TRBV19 and TRBJ1-5, with D unresolved. CDR1 and CDR2 (germline): LNHDA, SQIVND (reference sequence). V was clipped by 0 bases and J by 5 bases, with 8 bases between them. This CDR3 comprises 14 residues. DNA of the CDR3: TGTGCCAGTAGTATAGATTGGCCTCATCAGCCCCAGCATTTT. It specifies CASSIDWPHQPQHF.

This clonotype was seen more than once but under ten times. The CDR3 protein is CASGLTPFDLTF. CDR3 bases: TGTGCTAGTGGTTTGACCCCTTTTGACCTGACTTTC. This chain uses TRBV12-5 with TRBJ2-6; D is unresolved. Germline CDR1 and CDR2: LGHNT and FRNRAP. There are 12 residues in the CDR3. V lost 2 bases, J lost 15 bases, and 11 bases lay in between. Combining the CDR3 with reference TRBV12-5 and TRBJ2-6 gives the whole variable domain DARVTQTPRHKVTEMGQEVTMRCQPILGHNTVFWYRQTMMQGLELLAYFRNRAPLDDSGMPKDRFSAEMPDATLATLKIQPSEPRDSAVYFCASGLTPFDLTFGAGSRLTVL.

Details on this clonotype: One end of the junction is discordant with germline, which a read error may explain. The rearrangement joins TRBV6-5 to TRBJ2-6; D is perhaps TRBD1 (5 bases). This CDR3 contains 12 residues. CDR1 MNHEY and CDR2 SVGAGI come from the germline V gene. CDR3 residues: CATVSGANVRTF. The DNA for the CDR3 is TGTGCTACCGTATCTGGGGCCAACGTCCGGACTTTC.

This sequence joins TRBV14 and TRBJ2-3; D is unresolved. Trimming took 1 base from V and 3 from J, leaving 11 bases between them. The germline CDR1 and CDR2 sequences are SGHDN and FVKESK. The CDR3 totals 15 residues. The CDR3 reads CASSQGLRMTDTQYF. Written as DNA, the CDR3 is TGTGCCAGCAGCCAAGGCCTACGGATGACAGATACGCAGTATTTT.

The rearrangement links TRBV20-1 to TRBJ1-1; D uncertain. The CDR3 covers 13 residues. CDR1 is DFQATT and CDR2 is SNEGSKA in the germline V gene (reference sequence). V dropped 6 bases and J dropped 5 bases, with 16 bases sitting between them. CDR3 sequence reads: CSARYRESTEAFF. CDR3 DNA: TGCAGTGCCAGATACCGGGAGTCGACTGAAGCTTTCTTT.

In its sample, this clonotype was seen a few times. V usage is TRBV19 and J usage is TRBJ2-5; TRBD1 might be the D (5 bases). The ends were cut back, 2 bases at V and 2 bases at J, with 9 bases in the middle. The CDR3 extends over 14 amino acids. The V gene's germline CDR1 is LNHDA and CDR2 SQIVND (reference sequence). CDR3 DNA: TGTGCCAGTAGTATAATAGGACAACAAGAGACCCAGTACTTC. It is translated as CASSIIGQQETQYF.

The table lists this clonotype with a few counts. CDR3 sequence reads: CASSLKEGYEQYF. DNA for the CDR3: TGTGCCAGCAGTTTAAAGGAGGGCTACGAGCAGTACTTC. The gene calls are TRBV27 and TRBJ2-7; possible D gene TRBD2, 6 bases. V was pared by 2 bases and J by 3 bases, with 8 bases between. In germline, CDR1 is MNHEY, CDR2 SMNVEV (reference sequence). The CDR3 contains 13 residues.

Remarks on this clonotype: At one end the junction does not follow the germline gene, possibly because of a read error. The rearrangement uses TRBV28 and TRBJ1-1, with unresolved D. There are 13 residues in the CDR3. Germline values: CDR1 MDHEN, CDR2 SYDVKM. CDR3 sequence reads: CASRLYMNTEAFF. The CDR3 nucleotides are TGTGCCAGCAGATTATACATGAACACTGAAGCTTTCTTT.

Comment on this clonotype: A read error is possible here, since a much larger clone lies one base away. The chain joins TRBV15 to TRBJ1-1; 7 nucleotides line up with TRBD1. Germline lookup yields CDR1 LNHNV and CDR2 YYDKDF (reference sequence). CDR3 length equals 15 residues. V shed 0 bases and J 6 bases; nucleotides not matched to a gene: 7. CDR3: CATSRDLTGSSEAFF. The CDR3 nucleotides are TGTGCCACCAGCAGAGATCTGACAGGGAGTTCTGAAGCTTTCTTT.

The chain recombines TRBV6-1 with TRBJ1-5; 7 bases align to TRBD1. The CDR3 contains 15 residues. Unmatched junction bases numbered 8, after V lost 2 bases and J lost 7 bases. Germline V gene sequence: CDR1 MNHNS, CDR2 SASEGT. CDR3 nucleotides: TGTGCCAGCAGTGAAATTCAGGGGGGGTGGCAGCCCCAGCATTTT. Its translation is CASSEIQGGWQPQHF.

Turning to this clonotype: One end of the junction fails to match germline, which may point to a read error. The chain recombines TRBV7-7 with TRBJ2-7; 8 bases fit TRBD1. CDR3 length: 13 residues. In germline, CDR1 is SSHAT, CDR2 FNYEAQ (reference sequence). The CDR3 DNA reads TGTGCTAGCAGCTCTGACAGGGGTGGGGAGCAGTACTTC. Amino acid sequence: CASSSDRGGEQYF.

The V and J genes are TRBV7-6 and TRBJ2-5; D gene unclear. The germline V gene encodes CDR1 SGHVS and CDR2 FNYEAQ. This CDR3 is 15 amino acids long. V lost 2 bases to trimming and J lost 5 bases, with 15 bases between them. CDR3: CASSLNVQESETQYF. The DNA of the CDR3 is TGTGCCAGCAGCTTAAACGTTCAGGAGAGCGAGACCCAGTACTTC.

The V gene is TRBV4-1, the J gene TRBJ2-1, with a weak D call TRBD2 (6 bases). The CDR3 is made up of 16 amino acids. V was clipped by 0 bases and J by 3 bases, with 12 bases between them. Germline values: CDR1 MGHRA, CDR2 YSYEKL. CDR3 residues: CASSQEDGGIYNEQFF. The CDR3 DNA is TGCGCCAGCAGCCAAGAAGATGGGGGGATCTACAATGAGCAGTTCTTC.

This clonotype was found a few times. This chain connects TRBV29-1 to TRBJ2-3, with 11 nucleotides matching TRBD1. The germline V gene encodes CDR1 SQVTM and CDR2 ANQGSEA. The CDR3 is 16 residues long. Trimming took 8 bases from V and 4 from J; bases not matched to a gene: 14. Here the CDR3 DNA reads TGCAGCCCCGTGCTGACCGGGACAGGGGGAGCAGATACGCAGTATTTT. Translation gives CSPVLTGTGGADTQYF.